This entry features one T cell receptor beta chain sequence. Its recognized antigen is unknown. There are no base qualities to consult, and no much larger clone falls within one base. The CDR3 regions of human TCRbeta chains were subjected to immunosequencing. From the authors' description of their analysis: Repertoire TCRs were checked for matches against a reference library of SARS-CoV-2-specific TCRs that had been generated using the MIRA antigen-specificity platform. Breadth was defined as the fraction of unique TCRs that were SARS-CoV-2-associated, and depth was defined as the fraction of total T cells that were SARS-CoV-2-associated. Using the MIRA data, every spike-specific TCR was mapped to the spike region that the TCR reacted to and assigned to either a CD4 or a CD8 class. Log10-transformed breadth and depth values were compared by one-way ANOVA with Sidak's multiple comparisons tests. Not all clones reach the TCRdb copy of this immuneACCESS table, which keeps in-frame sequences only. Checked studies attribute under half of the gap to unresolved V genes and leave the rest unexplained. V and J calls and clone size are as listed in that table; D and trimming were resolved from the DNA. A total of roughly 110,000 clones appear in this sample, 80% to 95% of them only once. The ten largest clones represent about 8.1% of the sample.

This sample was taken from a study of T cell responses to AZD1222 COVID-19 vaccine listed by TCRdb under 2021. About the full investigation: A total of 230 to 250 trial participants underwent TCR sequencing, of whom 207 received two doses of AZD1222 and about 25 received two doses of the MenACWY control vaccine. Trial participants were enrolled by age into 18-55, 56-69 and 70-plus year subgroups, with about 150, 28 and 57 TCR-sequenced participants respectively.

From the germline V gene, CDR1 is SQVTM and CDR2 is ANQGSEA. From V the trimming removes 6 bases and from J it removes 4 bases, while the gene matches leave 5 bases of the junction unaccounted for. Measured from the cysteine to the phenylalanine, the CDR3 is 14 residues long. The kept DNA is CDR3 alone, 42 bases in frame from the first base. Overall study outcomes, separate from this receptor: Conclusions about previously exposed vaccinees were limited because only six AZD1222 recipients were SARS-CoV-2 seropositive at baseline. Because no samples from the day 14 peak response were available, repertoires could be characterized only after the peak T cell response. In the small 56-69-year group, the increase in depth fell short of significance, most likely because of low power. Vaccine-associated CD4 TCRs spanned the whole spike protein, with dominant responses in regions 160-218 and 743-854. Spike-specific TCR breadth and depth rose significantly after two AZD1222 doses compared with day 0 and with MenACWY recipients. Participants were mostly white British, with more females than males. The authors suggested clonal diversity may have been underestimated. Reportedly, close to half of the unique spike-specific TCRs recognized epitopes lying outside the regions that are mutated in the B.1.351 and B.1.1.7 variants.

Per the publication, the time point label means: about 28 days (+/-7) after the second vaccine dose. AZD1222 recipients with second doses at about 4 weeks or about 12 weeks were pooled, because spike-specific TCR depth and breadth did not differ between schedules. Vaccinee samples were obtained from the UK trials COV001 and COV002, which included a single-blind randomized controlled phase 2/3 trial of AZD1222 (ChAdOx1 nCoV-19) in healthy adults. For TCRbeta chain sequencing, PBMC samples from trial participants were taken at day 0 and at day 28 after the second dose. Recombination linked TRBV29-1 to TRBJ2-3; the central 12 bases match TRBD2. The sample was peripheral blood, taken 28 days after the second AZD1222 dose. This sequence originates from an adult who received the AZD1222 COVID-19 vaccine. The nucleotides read TGCAGCGTCGCAACTAGCGGGGGGCCAGATACGCAGTATTTT. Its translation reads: CSVATSGGPDTQYF.